This entry concerns a single TCR beta chain. The data belong to a study of blood T cell repertoires in COVID-19. Study-wide context: Acute-phase and convalescent COVID-19 samples originated in the United States, Italy and Spain. Sources were T cells, B-cell-depleted T cells, or PBMCs; the material itself was cDNA or gDNA.

Under the authors' procedure: Reference gene primer amplification in the assay estimated nucleated cell counts. The table came from immunoSEQ multiplex PCR; TCRdb's copy has only in-frame clones and leaves some out. The D gene and trimming were derived from the DNA, and the V and J assignments and clone size from that table. This table has tens of thousands of clones, around 96% appearing once. Unmatched junction bases numbered 8, after V lost 0 bases and J lost 9 bases. From germline, CDR1 is KGHSH and CDR2 LQKENI. This CDR3 has 16 amino acids. This rearrangement joins TRBV18 to TRBJ1-6, with 7 bases fitting TRBD1. This sequence originates from a human donor with active COVID-19. The donor label of this sample is uncertain. The sequenced sample was peripheral blood. CDR3 in DNA: TGTGCCAGCTCACCACCGTCAGGGGGATTGGTTTCACCCCTCCACTTT. Its translation: CASSPPSGGLVSPLHF.